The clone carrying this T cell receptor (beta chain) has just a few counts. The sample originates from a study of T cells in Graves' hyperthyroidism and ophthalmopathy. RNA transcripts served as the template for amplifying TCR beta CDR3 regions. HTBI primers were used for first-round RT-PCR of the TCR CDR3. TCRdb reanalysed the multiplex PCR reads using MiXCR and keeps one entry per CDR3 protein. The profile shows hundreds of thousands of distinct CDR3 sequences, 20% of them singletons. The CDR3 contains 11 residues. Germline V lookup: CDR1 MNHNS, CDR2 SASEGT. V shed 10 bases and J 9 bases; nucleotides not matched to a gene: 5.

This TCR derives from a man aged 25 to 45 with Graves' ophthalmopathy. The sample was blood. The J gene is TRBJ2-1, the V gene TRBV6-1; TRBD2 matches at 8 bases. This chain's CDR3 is CATGGATEQFF. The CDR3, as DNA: TGTGCCACGGGGGGGGCCACTGAGCAGTTCTTC.